Shown below are 29 T cell receptor beta chains from a single sample sequenced in a study of shared clonotypes between healthy human individuals. Profiling relied on immunoSEQ multiplex PCR, and the TCRdb table lists in-frame clones only, not all of them. The profile shows some 1.5 million clones, 95% to 99% of them singletons. Sequencing was performed on naive CD4+ T cells sorted from blood. Subset of the sample: CD45RA+ positively selected. The receptors originated from a man in his thirties or forties in good health.

The genes are TRBV11-2 and TRBJ1-5; 8 bases are shared with TRBD1. Germline CDR1 SGHAT, CDR2 FQNNGV. The CDR3 consists of 14 residues. V trimming: 5 bases; J trimming: 4 bases; junction bases outside the gene matches: 4. DNA for the CDR3: TGTGCCAGCAGCCCGCGACAGGGGAATCAGCCCCAGCATTTT. Amino acids: CASSPRQGNQPQHF.

The chain combines TRBV5-1 with TRBJ1-1; maybe TRBD1 (6 bases). V lost 4 bases and J lost 0, with 19 bases in between. This CDR3 comprises 17 residues. Germline values: CDR1 SGHRS, CDR2 YFSETQ. Here the CDR3 reads CASSRTRTAVLNTEAFF. Here the CDR3 DNA reads TGCGCCAGCAGCCGCACCCGGACAGCCGTTTTGAACACTGAAGCTTTCTTT.

This clone showed up just once. The rearrangement links TRBV7-9 to TRBJ2-7; D uncertain. The ends were cut back, 1 base at V and 4 bases at J, with 8 bases in the middle. Looked up from germline, CDR1 is SEHNR and CDR2 is FQNEAQ (reference sequence). The CDR3 consists of 13 residues. In nucleotides, the CDR3 is TGTGCCAGCAGCTTAGTGAACGGATACGAGCAGTACTTC. Protein sequence: CASSLVNGYEQYF.

The V call is TRBV2, the J call TRBJ2-1; 7 bases are shared with TRBD2. The germline CDR1 and CDR2 sequences are SNHLY and FYNNEI. The CDR3 contains 14 residues. V lost 4 bases, J lost 9 bases, and 9 bases stayed unmatched. The CDR3 region is CASSASAGMGEQFF. The CDR3 bases are TGTGCCAGCAGTGCCTCAGCGGGAATGGGTGAGCAGTTCTTC.

Turning to this clone: Other DNA sequences in this sample translate to the same CDR3. V is TRBV9 and J is TRBJ2-2; D might be TRBD1 or TRBD2, each matching 6 bases. CDR1 and CDR2 (germline): SGDLS, YYNGEE. CDR3 length: 16 amino acids. V was cut by 0 bases and J by 2 bases, with 11 bases left in between. The CDR3 DNA follows: TGTGCCAGCAGCGTAGCAACAGGGACTAACACCGGGGAGCTGTTTTTT. Protein: CASSVATGTNTGELFF. The complete variable domain, with remaining parts taken from reference TRBV9 and TRBJ2-2, reads DSGVTQTPKHLITATGQRVTLRCSPRSGDLSVYWYQQSLDQGLQFLIQYYNGEERAKGNILERFSAQQFPDLHSELNLSSLELGDSALYFCASSVATGTNTGELFFGEGSRLTVL.

This rearrangement joins TRBV4-3 to TRBJ2-7; the D gene is possibly TRBD1 (7 bases). This CDR3 is built from 15 residues. Germline V gives CDR1 LGHNA, CDR2 YSLEER. Trimming shortened V by 0 bases and J by 2 bases, and 11 bases separated the two germline ends. CDR3 DNA: TGCGCCAGCAGCCAAGAGCGGAGGGGGCCCTACGAGCAGTACTTC. It codes for CASSQERRGPYEQYF.

V and J are TRBV10-3 and TRBJ2-1; 7 bases map to TRBD2. The germline V gene encodes CDR1 ENHRY and CDR2 SYGVKD. The CDR3 loop spans 16 amino acids. With V trimmed by 2 bases and J by 3 bases, 7 bases remained unmatched. For the CDR3, the DNA is TGTGCCATCAGTGAGGGGGCGGGAGTTGACTACAATGAGCAGTTCTTC. It yields the protein CAISEGAGVDYNEQFF.

The chain couples TRBV27 to TRBJ2-7; 12 positions match TRBD1. The CDR3 is 21 residues long. Trimming removed 5 bases from V and 3 bases from J; junction bases left unmatched: 23. CDR1 and CDR2 (germline): MNHEY, SMNVEV (reference sequence). CDR3 protein: CASSPRLKRDRGRLRGYEQYF. CDR3 in DNA: TGTGCCAGCAGTCCGCGATTAAAACGGGACAGGGGGCGTCTACGAGGCTACGAGCAGTACTTC.

This chain joins TRBV27 and TRBJ2-3; TRBD2 agrees at 9 bases. This CDR3 has 16 residues. V trimming: 3 bases; J trimming: 4 bases; junction bases outside the gene matches: 8. Germline V gene sequence: CDR1 MNHEY, CDR2 SMNVEV (reference sequence). The CDR3 DNA sequence: TGTGCCAGCAGTTTTGTTGGCGGGAGGGCCTCAGATACGCAGTATTTT. As protein: CASSFVGGRASDTQYF.

V is TRBV19 and J is TRBJ1-4, with 7 nucleotides matching TRBD1. Looked up from germline, CDR1 is LNHDA and CDR2 is SQIVND (reference sequence). The CDR3 totals 13 residues. V was pared by 8 bases and J by 8 bases, with 8 bases of the junction left unmatched. The chain's CDR3 is CASCRGAGEKLFF. The CDR3 DNA is TGTGCCAGTTGCAGGGGGGCAGGGGAAAAACTGTTTTTT. Based on the CDR3 plus reference TRBV19 and TRBJ1-4, the full variable domain is DGGITQSPKYLFRKEGQNVTLSCEQNLNHDAMYWYRQDPGQGLRLIYYSQIVNDFQKGDIAEGYSVSREKKESFPLTVTSAQKNPTAFYLCASCRGAGEKLFFGSGTQLSVL.

This clone was detected only once. The chain couples TRBV19 to TRBJ1-1; D is unclear. V lost 1 base and J lost 6, with 9 bases in between. The germline V gene has CDR1 LNHDA and CDR2 SQIVND (reference sequence). The CDR3 length is 13 residues. The CDR3 reads CASSIAGYSEAFF. The CDR3 nucleotides are TGTGCCAGTAGTATAGCCGGGTACTCTGAAGCTTTCTTT.

The CDR3 DNA reads TGTGCCAGCACTTGGTGGGTGAACACTGAAGCTTTCTTT. It yields the protein CASTWWVNTEAFF. This chain links TRBV6-1 with TRBJ1-1; D ambiguous. V gave up 7 bases and J gave up 0 bases, with 9 bases separating them. The CDR3 has 13 amino acids. Per germline, CDR1 MNHNS and CDR2 SASEGT.

This chain connects TRBV19 to TRBJ2-3; D is uncertain. The V gene's germline CDR1 is LNHDA and CDR2 SQIVND (reference sequence). The CDR3 loop spans 14 amino acids. The germline V and J ends were trimmed by 11 bases and 1 base, with 16 bases remaining between them. Here the CDR3 DNA reads TGTGCCTTCTATCGCTCGGCGGGCACAGATACGCAGTATTTT. Translated, it gives CAFYRSAGTDTQYF.

The V call is TRBV5-1, the J call TRBJ2-3, with D possibly matching TRBD1 (5 bases). V lost 4 bases, J lost 3 bases, and 15 bases lay in between. The germline gives CDR1 SGHRS, CDR2 YFSETQ. This CDR3 region has 15 residues. CDR3 coding DNA: TGCGCCAGCAGCGGGCTCAGGGCATCGACAGATACGCAGTATTTT. It specifies CASSGLRASTDTQYF.

The chain combines TRBV7-3 with TRBJ2-7, with a possible D match to TRBD1 (6 bases). The germline CDR1 and CDR2 sequences are SGHTA and FQGTGA. The CDR3 totals 14 residues. Deletions cut 5 bases from V and 3 bases from J, with 14 bases between. CDR3 nucleotides: TGTGCCAGCAGCCCAGGCCGGGACAACTACGAGCAGTACTTC. Its protein is CASSPGRDNYEQYF.

This sequence joins TRBV14 and TRBJ2-1; either TRBD1 or TRBD2 may supply D (7 bases each). CDR3 length: 15 residues. V lost 6 bases to trimming and J lost 5 bases, with 17 bases between them. Germline lookup yields CDR1 SGHDN and CDR2 FVKESK. The chain's CDR3 is CASSPGGQRDNEQFF. The CDR3 bases are TGTGCCAGCAGTCCGGGGGGACAGCGGGACAATGAGCAGTTCTTC.

The genes are TRBV4-1 and TRBJ2-2; 11 bases agree with TRBD1. Losses at the gene ends were 4 bases for V and 4 bases for J; bases not matched to a gene: 2. The germline V gene encodes CDR1 MGHRA and CDR2 YSYEKL. The CDR3 consists of 15 residues. Here the CDR3 DNA reads TGCGCCAGCAGCCTCGGGACAGGGGGCACCGGGGAGCTGTTTTTT. As protein: CASSLGTGGTGELFF.

The V call is TRBV10-3, the J call TRBJ2-1; TRBD2 is a possible D gene (5 bases). Trimming pared 6 bases from V and 9 bases from J, leaving 15 bases between. The CDR3 runs 13 residues. Germline V CDR1 and CDR2: ENHRY, SYGVKD. CDR3 nucleotide sequence: TGTGCCATCAGGGCGGACGCGAGCGGTGAGCAGTTCTTC. It codes for CAIRADASGEQFF.

In regard to this clone: The same CDR3 also results from other DNA sequences found in this sample. The chain carries TRBV9 and TRBJ2-3; D is uncertain. The CDR3 runs to 11 residues. Trimming took off 0 bases at V and 8 bases at J, with 4 bases between the two ends. CDR1 is SGDLS, CDR2 YYNGEE, per germline. CDR3 nucleotides: TGTGCCAGCAGCGTAGACGTTACGCAGTATTTT. Translating gives CASSVDVTQYF.

The chain uses TRBV18 and TRBJ1-1; no clear D. The CDR3 runs to 14 residues. In germline, CDR1 is KGHSH, CDR2 LQKENI. V lost 3 bases and J 0 bases, leaving 8 bases between the germline ends. CDR3 sequence: CASSPLDVNTEAFF. CDR3 nucleotides: TGTGCCAGCTCACCCCTGGACGTGAACACTGAAGCTTTCTTT.

V usage is TRBV18 and J usage is TRBJ2-1; maybe TRBD2 (7 bases). The CDR3 has 16 residues. The V end was cut by 3 bases, the J end by 8 bases, with 20 bases between. The germline V gene encodes CDR1 KGHSH and CDR2 LQKENI. The CDR3 DNA follows: TGTGCCAGCTCACCTACTGGGGGCGGGAGTATAGATGAGCAGTTCTTC. The encoded protein is CASSPTGGGSIDEQFF.

This chain connects TRBV28 to TRBJ2-7; no clear D. The V gene lost 6 bases and the J gene lost 3 bases, with 18 bases spanning the gap. Germline V CDR1 and CDR2: MDHEN, SYDVKM. This CDR3 is built from 15 residues. DNA for the CDR3: TGTGCCAGCAGCTCTCCTCGGAGAGCCCGCTACGAGCAGTACTTC. It encodes CASSSPRRARYEQYF.

The gene calls are TRBV19 and TRBJ2-3, with D uncertain. Trimming pared 4 bases from V and 2 bases from J, leaving 13 bases between. The CDR3 loop spans 15 amino acids. Looked up from germline, CDR1 is LNHDA and CDR2 is SQIVND (reference sequence). CDR3 loop: CASSSNTPATDTQYF. DNA for the CDR3: TGTGCCAGTAGTAGCAACACACCCGCCACAGATACGCAGTATTTT. Variable domain in full (rest from reference TRBV19 and TRBJ2-3): DGGITQSPKYLFRKEGQNVTLSCEQNLNHDAMYWYRQDPGQGLRLIYYSQIVNDFQKGDIAEGYSVSREKKESFPLTVTSAQKNPTAFYLCASSSNTPATDTQYFGPGTRLTVL.

The chain couples TRBV28 to TRBJ2-2; 7 nucleotides match TRBD1. After removal of 1 base from V and 1 base from J, the junction contained 3 bases not matched to a gene. CDR1 is MDHEN and CDR2 is SYDVKM in the germline V gene. This CDR3 contains 16 residues. The CDR3: CASSLFRGQNTGELFF. In DNA form, the CDR3 reads TGTGCCAGCAGTTTATTTAGGGGGCAGAACACCGGGGAGCTGTTTTTT.

A single count supports this clone. The chain combines TRBV12-5 with TRBJ2-7, with D perhaps TRBD2 (5 bases). The CDR3 is 15 residues long. The germline V gene has CDR1 LGHNT and CDR2 FRNRAP. Trimming pared 3 bases from V and 0 bases from J, leaving 12 bases between. CDR3 sequence: CASGFLGSGSYEQYF. The CDR3 bases are TGTGCTAGTGGTTTCTTGGGGAGTGGCTCCTACGAGCAGTACTTC.

The CDR3 sequence is CASSSGSRNEQFF. The CDR3 DNA reads TGCGCCAGCTCTAGCGGGAGCCGCAATGAGCAGTTCTTC. V gene TRBV5-1 combines with J gene TRBJ2-1, with 10 positions matching TRBD2. V was clipped by 7 bases and J by 6 bases; unmatched bases: 4. The germline gives CDR1 SGHRS, CDR2 YFSETQ. The CDR3 is made up of 13 amino acids.

The chain recombines TRBV5-1 with TRBJ1-2; 7 bases line up with TRBD1. J lost 0 bases, V lost 4 bases, and 6 bases had no gene match. The length of the CDR3 is 15 residues. Per germline, CDR1 SGHRS and CDR2 YFSETQ. The CDR3 here is CASSVGTVTNYGYTF. CDR3 DNA: TGCGCCAGCAGCGTAGGGACAGTCACTAACTATGGCTACACCTTC.

This sequence joins TRBV7-9 and TRBJ2-7, with 11 positions matching TRBD2. The V segment lost 0 bases and the J segment 3 bases; nucleotides outside the gene matches: 7. This CDR3 has 17 amino acids. The V gene's germline CDR1 is SEHNR and CDR2 FQNEAQ (reference sequence). Here the CDR3 DNA reads TGTGCCAGCAGCTTAGCCCGGCTAGCGGGAGGTCTCTACGAGCAGTACTTC. Its protein is CASSLARLAGGLYEQYF.

The genes are TRBV9 and TRBJ2-7, with a tentative D call TRBD2 (6 bases). The germline V and J ends were trimmed by 2 bases and 1 base, with 10 bases remaining between them. Germline V CDR1 and CDR2: SGDLS, YYNGEE. The CDR3 loop spans 14 amino acids. The CDR3 protein is CASSVGTQSYEQYF. As DNA, the CDR3 is TGTGCCAGCAGCGTTGGGACTCAATCCTACGAGCAGTACTTC.